This is a list of T cell receptor beta chains from one sample in a study of blood T cell repertoires in COVID-19. TCRdb's copy holds only in-frame clones and misses some; the assay was immunoSEQ multiplex PCR. This sample has around 130,000 clones, with 65% to 85% found just once. Sequencing was carried out using peripheral blood. These receptors came from a woman aged 80 or over with acute or convalescent COVID-19. Each CDR3 is given with its conserved first and last residue. The order of the fields is clone size, D gene, V gene, J gene, CDR3 DNA, CDR3 protein. The D gene is left open where the match is weak. Some rows mark clone size as missing; the rest say once, few, many or name a class of expanded clone.

clone size: -; D gene: -; V gene: TRBV20-1; J gene: TRBJ2-7; CDR3 DNA: TGCAGTGCTAGAGATAGTCACGAGCAGTACTTC; CDR3 protein: CSARDSHEQYF
clone size: once; D gene: -; V gene: TRBV19; J gene: TRBJ1-4; CDR3 DNA: TGTGCCAGTAGTATGACAGAGAATGAAAAACTGTTTTTT; CDR3 protein: CASSMTENEKLFF
clone size: -; D gene: TRBD1; V gene: TRBV7-2; J gene: TRBJ2-5; CDR3 DNA: TGTGCCAGCAGCTTGGGGGACAGAGACCAAGAGACCCAGTACTTC; CDR3 protein: CASSLGDRDQETQYF
clone size: -; D gene: -; V gene: TRBV6-6; J gene: TRBJ2-3; CDR3 DNA: TGTGCCAGCAGTCCGCGGAAGGATACGCAGTATTTT; CDR3 protein: CASSPRKDTQYF
clone size: -; D gene: TRBD1; V gene: TRBV3-1/TRBV3-2; J gene: TRBJ2-2; CDR3 DNA: TGTGCCAGCAGCCAAGCGACAGGGTTTGGCGGGGAGCTGTTTTTT; CDR3 protein: CASSQATGFGGELFF
clone size: -; D gene: TRBD2; V gene: TRBV2; J gene: TRBJ2-1; CDR3 DNA: TGTGCCAGCAGTGAACTAGCGGGGGCTCACAATGAGCAGTTCTTC; CDR3 protein: CASSELAGAHNEQFF
clone size: -; D gene: -; V gene: TRBV2; J gene: TRBJ1-2; CDR3 DNA: TGTGCCAGCAGTCGGGTTACTAACTATGGCTACACCTTC; CDR3 protein: CASSRVTNYGYTF
clone size: -; D gene: TRBD1; V gene: TRBV6-2/TRBV6-3; J gene: TRBJ1-1; CDR3 DNA: TGTGCCAGCAGCCCGACCGGGACAGGGCGTCTCACTGAAGCTTTCTTT; CDR3 protein: CASSPTGTGRLTEAFF
clone size: -; D gene: -; V gene: TRBV14; J gene: TRBJ2-2; CDR3 DNA: TGTGCCAGCAGCCAGGCCCTCAACACCGGGGAGCTGTTTTTT; CDR3 protein: CASSQALNTGELFF
clone size: few; D gene: -; V gene: TRBV7-2; J gene: TRBJ1-1; CDR3 DNA: TGTGCCAGCAGGATGAACATGGTCAGATACACTGAAGCTTTCTTT; CDR3 protein: CASRMNMVRYTEAFF
clone size: -; D gene: TRBD2; V gene: TRBV6-4; J gene: TRBJ2-2; CDR3 DNA: TGTGCCAGCAGTGAACTAGCGGGGGCAAACACCGGGGAGCTGTTTTTT; CDR3 protein: CASSELAGANTGELFF
clone size: -; D gene: TRBD1; V gene: TRBV6-6; J gene: TRBJ1-2; CDR3 DNA: TGTGCCAGCAGCTTTGGACAGGACGGCTATGGCTACACCTTC; CDR3 protein: CASSFGQDGYGYTF
clone size: once; D gene: TRBD2; V gene: TRBV7-2; J gene: TRBJ2-1; CDR3 DNA: TGTGCCAGCAGCTTAGCACCTCCGCTTCGGGGGGGCGGCAATGAGCAGTTCTTC; CDR3 protein: CASSLAPPLRGGGNEQFF
clone size: -; D gene: TRBD2; V gene: TRBV5-1; J gene: TRBJ2-3; CDR3 DNA: TGCGCCAGCAGCTTGGGCCTAGCGGGGATGGGAACAGATACGCAGTATTTT; CDR3 protein: CASSLGLAGMGTDTQYF
clone size: -; D gene: TRBD2; V gene: TRBV10-2; J gene: TRBJ2-7; CDR3 DNA: TGCGCCAGCAGGGTAGCGGGAGGGCCCTACGAGCAGTACTTC; CDR3 protein: CASRVAGGPYEQYF
clone size: -; D gene: TRBD1; V gene: TRBV6-1; J gene: TRBJ2-5; CDR3 DNA: TGTGCCAGCAGTGAATATCCGACAGGGGTTGTCAAAGAGACCCAGTACTTC; CDR3 protein: CASSEYPTGVVKETQYF
clone size: -; D gene: -; V gene: TRBV10-1; J gene: TRBJ1-1; CDR3 DNA: TGCGCCAGCAGTGAGTCTCGGTACACTGAAGCTTTCTTT; CDR3 protein: CASSESRYTEAFF
clone size: -; D gene: -; V gene: TRBV12-3/TRBV12-4; J gene: TRBJ2-1; CDR3 DNA: TGTGCCAGCAGTTTCGGAAGCGATGAGCAGTTCTTC; CDR3 protein: CASSFGSDEQFF
clone size: -; D gene: TRBD1; V gene: TRBV5-4; J gene: TRBJ2-3; CDR3 DNA: TGTGCCAGCAGCGCGGACAGGGGCACAGATACGCAGTATTTT; CDR3 protein: CASSADRGTDTQYF
clone size: -; D gene: -; V gene: TRBV7-9; J gene: TRBJ2-5; CDR3 DNA: TGTGCCAGCAGCTTAACAGGGATTCAAGAGACCCAGTACTTC; CDR3 protein: CASSLTGIQETQYF
clone size: -; D gene: -; V gene: TRBV11-2; J gene: TRBJ2-1; CDR3 DNA: TGTGCCAGCAGCTTAGATCAGGGTGACAATGAGCAGTTCTTC; CDR3 protein: CASSLDQGDNEQFF
clone size: once; D gene: -; V gene: TRBV4-3; J gene: TRBJ1-5; CDR3 DNA: TGCGCCAGCAGCCAAGGGGCAGGGGGCAATCAGCCCCAGCATTTT; CDR3 protein: CASSQGAGGNQPQHF
clone size: -; D gene: -; V gene: TRBV5-6; J gene: TRBJ1-6; CDR3 DNA: TGTGCCAGCAGCTCCTACAGGGTCGTGGGGTCACCCCTCCACTTT; CDR3 protein: CASSSYRVVGSPLHF
clone size: -; D gene: -; V gene: TRBV3-1/TRBV3-2; J gene: TRBJ1-1; CDR3 DNA: TGTGCCAGCAGCCAAGGGAGGGCTGGTGAAGCTTTCTTT; CDR3 protein: CASSQGRAGEAFF
clone size: -; D gene: -; V gene: TRBV19; J gene: TRBJ1-4; CDR3 DNA: TGTGCCAGTAGTATGGTGATCGTCGGTGAAAAACTGTTTTTT; CDR3 protein: CASSMVIVGEKLFF
clone size: -; D gene: TRBD1; V gene: TRBV5-1; J gene: TRBJ1-4; CDR3 DNA: TGCGCCAGTTCGGGACAGGGGCAGGAAAAACTGTTTTTT; CDR3 protein: CASSGQGQEKLFF
clone size: -; D gene: -; V gene: TRBV7-8; J gene: TRBJ1-5; CDR3 DNA: TGTGCCAGCAGCCAAAGAGGCAATCAGCCCCAGCATTTT; CDR3 protein: CASSQRGNQPQHF
clone size: -; D gene: -; V gene: TRBV7-2; J gene: TRBJ2-2; CDR3 DNA: TGTGCCAGCACCCCTTCCCGGGTCCAGTGGACCGGGGAGCTGTTTTTT; CDR3 protein: CASTPSRVQWTGELFF
clone size: -; D gene: TRBD1; V gene: TRBV7-2; J gene: TRBJ2-1; CDR3 DNA: TGTGCCAGCAGCTTACTCCCCGGACAGGCATACAATGAGCAGTTCTTC; CDR3 protein: CASSLLPGQAYNEQFF
clone size: -; D gene: -; V gene: TRBV7-2; J gene: TRBJ2-1; CDR3 DNA: TGTGCCAGCAGCTTAGAGGCGGAAACCTACAATGAGCAGTTCTTC; CDR3 protein: CASSLEAETYNEQFF
clone size: -; D gene: TRBD1; V gene: TRBV30; J gene: TRBJ1-2; CDR3 DNA: TGTGCCTGGAGCTTCGACAGGGGATCTGGCTACACCTTC; CDR3 protein: CAWSFDRGSGYTF
clone size: -; D gene: TRBD2; V gene: TRBV18; J gene: TRBJ2-7; CDR3 DNA: TGTGCCAGCTCCCAAACGGGACTAGCAGAGTACGAGCAGTACTTC; CDR3 protein: CASSQTGLAEYEQYF
clone size: -; D gene: -; V gene: TRBV7-2; J gene: TRBJ2-5; CDR3 DNA: TGTGCCAGCAGCTCTAAGGGAGGTAGCGGAGACTACCAAGAGACCCAGTACTTC; CDR3 protein: CASSSKGGSGDYQETQYF
clone size: -; D gene: -; V gene: TRBV5-6; J gene: TRBJ2-7; CDR3 DNA: TGTGCCAGCAGCTTGTACTCCGGTTCCTACGAGCAGTACTTC; CDR3 protein: CASSLYSGSYEQYF